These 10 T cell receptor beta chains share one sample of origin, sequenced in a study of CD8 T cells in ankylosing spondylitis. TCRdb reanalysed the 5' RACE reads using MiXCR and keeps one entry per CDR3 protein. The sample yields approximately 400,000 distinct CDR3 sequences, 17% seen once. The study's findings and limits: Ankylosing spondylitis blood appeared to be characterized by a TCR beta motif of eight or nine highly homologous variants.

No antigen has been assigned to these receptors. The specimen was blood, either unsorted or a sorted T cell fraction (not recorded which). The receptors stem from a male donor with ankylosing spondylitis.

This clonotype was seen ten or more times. The CDR3 nucleotides read TGTGCCAGCAGTTTAGCGGGGGGGGAAAAACTGTTTTTT. It yields the protein CASSLAGGEKLFF. J is TRBJ1-4 and V is TRBV12-3 or TRBV12-4, with D possibly TRBD1 on 5 matching bases. The germline V and J ends were trimmed by 0 bases and 8 bases, with 7 bases remaining between them. The CDR3 is made up of 13 amino acids.

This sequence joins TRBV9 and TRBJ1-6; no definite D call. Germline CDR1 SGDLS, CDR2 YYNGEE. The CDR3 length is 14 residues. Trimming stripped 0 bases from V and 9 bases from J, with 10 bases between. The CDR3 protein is CASSVDEGRSPLHF. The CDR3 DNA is TGTGCCAGCAGCGTAGACGAAGGGCGTTCACCCCTCCACTTT.

CDR3 loop: CAISEGRTSGAETQYF. CDR3 coding DNA: TGTGCCATCAGTGAGGGCCGGACTAGCGGGGCAGAGACCCAGTACTTC. The rearrangement uses TRBV10-3 and TRBJ2-5, with TRBD2 matching over 12 bases. Germline V CDR1 and CDR2: ENHRY, SYGVKD. V lost 2 bases, J lost 4 bases, and 5 bases stayed unmatched. The CDR3 has 16 amino acids.

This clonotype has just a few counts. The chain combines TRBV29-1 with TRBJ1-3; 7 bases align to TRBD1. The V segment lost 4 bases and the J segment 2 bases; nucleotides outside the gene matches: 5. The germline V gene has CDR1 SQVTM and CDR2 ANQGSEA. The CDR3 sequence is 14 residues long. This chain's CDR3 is CSVGSDRAGNTIYF. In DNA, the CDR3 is TGCAGCGTTGGAAGTGACAGGGCTGGAAACACCATATATTTT.

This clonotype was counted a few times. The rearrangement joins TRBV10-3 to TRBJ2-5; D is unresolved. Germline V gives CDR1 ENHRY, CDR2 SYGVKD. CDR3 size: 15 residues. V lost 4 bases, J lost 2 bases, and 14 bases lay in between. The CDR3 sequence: CAISAGQPEQETQYF. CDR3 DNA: TGTGCCATCAGTGCTGGCCAGCCAGAGCAAGAGACCCAGTACTTC.

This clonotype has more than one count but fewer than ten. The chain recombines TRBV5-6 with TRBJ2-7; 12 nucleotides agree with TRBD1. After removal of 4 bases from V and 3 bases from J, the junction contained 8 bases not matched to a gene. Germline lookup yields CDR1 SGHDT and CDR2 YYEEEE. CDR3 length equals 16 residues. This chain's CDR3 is CASSETGTGGFYEQYF. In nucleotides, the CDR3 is TGTGCCAGCAGCGAGACCGGGACAGGGGGCTTCTACGAGCAGTACTTC. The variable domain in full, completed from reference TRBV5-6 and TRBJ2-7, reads DAGVTQSPTHLIKTRGQQVTLRCSPKSGHDTVSWYQQALGQGPQFIFQYYEEEERQRGNFPDRFSGHQFPNYSSELNVNALLLGDSALYLCASSETGTGGFYEQYFGPGTRLTVT.

The CDR3 loop is CASSLEPYSNQPQHF. CDR3 sequence (DNA): TGTGCCAGCAGCTTGGAGCCGTATAGCAATCAGCCCCAGCATTTT. The rearrangement joins TRBV7-2 to TRBJ1-5, with unresolved D. The CDR3 contains 15 residues. With 3 bases removed from V and 0 bases from J, the gap between germline ends came to 9 bases. Germline CDR1 reads SGHTA; CDR2 reads FQGNSA.

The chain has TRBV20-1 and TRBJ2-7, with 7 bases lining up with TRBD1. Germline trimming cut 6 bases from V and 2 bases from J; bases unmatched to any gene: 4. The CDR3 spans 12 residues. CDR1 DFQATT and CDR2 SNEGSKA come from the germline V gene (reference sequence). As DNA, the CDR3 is TGCAGTGCCAACACAGGGGCCTACGAGCAGTACTTC. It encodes CSANTGAYEQYF.

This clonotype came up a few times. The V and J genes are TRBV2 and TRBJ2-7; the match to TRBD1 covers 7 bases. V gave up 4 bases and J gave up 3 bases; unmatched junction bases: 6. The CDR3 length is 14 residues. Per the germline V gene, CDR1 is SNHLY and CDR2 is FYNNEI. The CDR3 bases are TGTGCCAGCAGTGTCGGGACAGCCTACTACGAGCAGTACTTC. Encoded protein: CASSVGTAYYEQYF.

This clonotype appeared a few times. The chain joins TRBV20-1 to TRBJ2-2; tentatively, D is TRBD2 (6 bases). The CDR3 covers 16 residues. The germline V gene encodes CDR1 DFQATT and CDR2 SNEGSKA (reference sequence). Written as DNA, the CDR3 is TGCAGCATCCGCGGGGCCAGCGGGTCGAACACCGGGGAGCTGTTTTTT. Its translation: CSIRGASGSNTGELFF.